This TCR beta chain was retrieved from a study of shared clonotypes between healthy human individuals (dated by TCRdb to the early 2020s). Background for the entire study: The cohort comprised two women and a few men aged 18 to 49 years. For each donor, three plates each were used for CD4 naive and CD4 memory, two plates were used for CD8 naive, and one plate was used for CD8 memory. To estimate repertoire size and how much clonotype sharing occurs between individuals, the study deeply sequenced the blood TCR repertoires of about 5 healthy adults. To increase sequencing depth and limit assay-specific biases, TCR repertoire library preparation and sequencing were carried out by different laboratories using diverse techniques. Between about 0.8 and 9 billion PBMCs per donor were obtained by leukapheresis. Points the paper makes about the study in general: Across four donors, approximately 5% of naive CD4, more than 3% of naive CD8, under 2.5% of memory CD4, and approximately 0.4% of memory CD8 clonotypes were shared. Estimated clonotype richness was generally larger for naive than for memory subsets. Sampling was restricted to blood, and TCR repertoires in tissues likely differ from the TCR repertoires found in blood. Because the study included only a small number of donors, the genetic and exposure-history diversity represented was limited. Pairwise subsampling indicated that sequencing depth was expected to affect the degree of clonotype sharing among donors. Incomplete sequencing was indicated by rarefaction of sorted-subset datasets, despite the large sequencing depth. Compared with non-shared clonotypes, clonotypes shared by all four sorted-subset donors had higher generation probabilities.

This clone appeared a single time. Its antigen remains unidentified. No base quality values were provided; no much bigger clone lies one nucleotide off. The same CDR3 can be traced to other DNA sequences in this sample. Donors were healthy HIV-negative adults with no recently reported acute infections or vaccinations. All donors were Caucasian adults living in Nashville, Tennessee, USA. CD4+ T cells were enriched by magnetic negative selection, after which naive cells were positively selected on CD45RA and the negative fraction was taken as the memory subset. Blood was obtained by leukapheresis, after which PBMCs were separated by Ficoll-Histopaque density gradient centrifugation and cryopreserved in liquid nitrogen vapor phase. Purity and quantity of every magnetically sorted T cell population were checked by analytical flow cytometry. Each sorted fraction had its genomic DNA isolated and then quantified by UV absorbance on a Nanodrop 2000c.

Using the deep immunoSEQ assay, TCR CDR3 regions were amplified from genomic DNA by multiplex PCR. Extracted genomic DNA from each cell subset was spread evenly across all wells of several immunoSEQ 96-well plates, with each plate serving as a replicate. Each replicate PCR for sorted subsets received roughly 0.2 ug genomic DNA, equal to 28,000 or so T cell genomes. The purified libraries were quantified using a Qubit 3.0 fluorometer, sized with a Bioanalyzer 2100, and then quantified again using the KAPA Library Quantification kit. Each immunoSEQ 96-well plate was sequenced on its own single-read 150-cycle Illumina NextSeq 550 flow cell. As for the original processing: The immunoSEQ output contained only junctional sequences without quality scores, so filtering could not match that applied to full-length reads. Sequences were annotated with PyIR, a Python wrapper for IgBLAST v1.9, and V/J genes and CDR3 were assigned using IMGT germline references. Reads with weak V/J assignments (E-value above 1e-6), missing CDR3, stop codons, out-of-frame junctions, or ambiguous translated residues were removed. V3J clonotypes were defined as sequences sharing the same inferred V gene, J gene, and CDR3 amino acid sequence. To compute the percentage overlap between repertoires, the number of shared unique clonotypes was divided by the size of the smaller repertoire. Three approaches were used to assess repertoire richness: RTK rarefaction, the Chao1 estimator, and Recon v2.1 estimates of unobserved clonotypes. Generation probabilities were computed with OLGA for all TCRbeta clonotypes obtained by the gDNA method from several donors. The immuneACCESS repertoire file appears here via TCRdb, limited to in-frame rearrangements. These files lack a portion of the clones; in checked studies, under half of the deficit traces to unresolved V genes, and the cause of the others is not known. V, J and clone size are those of that table, while D and trimming were read from the DNA. This sample comprises about 1.5 million clones, roughly 98% of them detected only once. Together, the top ten hold approximately 0.45% of the sample.

V is clipped by 0 bases and J by 1 base, and the sequence between their germline boundaries is 6 bases long. Via the germline V gene, CDR1 is MNHEY and CDR2 SVGAGI. Including the terminal cysteine and phenylalanine, the CDR3 comprises 14 residues. Only CDR3 DNA is held: 42 bases, read in frame from base 1. The rearrangement joined TRBV6-5 to TRBJ1-2; the D gene identity is not certain. The clonotype was recovered from a young man in good health. Sequenced input: naive CD4+ T cells sorted from blood. The label giving this sample's cell subset or site can be read as: CD45RA+ positively selected. CDR3 region: CASSYSSSNYGYTF. The DNA is TGTGCCAGCAGTTACTCGTCCAGTAACTATGGCTACACCTTC.